One and the same sample provided the 8 T cell receptor beta chains below, sequenced in a study of T cell responses to AZD1222 COVID-19 vaccine. The protocol was immunoSEQ multiplex PCR, while the TCRdb copy is restricted to in-frame clones and leaves out a portion. The top ten clones hold about 1.4% of a sample with about 120,000 clones, roughly 93% of them seen once. The sample here was peripheral blood, taken 28 days after the second AZD1222 dose. The receptors stem from an adult who received the AZD1222 COVID-19 vaccine.

This chain connects TRBV28 to TRBJ1-1; possibly TRBD1 for D (6 bases). V lost 7 bases, J lost 4 bases, and 10 bases lay in between. The CDR3 length is 12 residues. CDR1 MDHEN and CDR2 SYDVKM come from the germline V gene. The DNA of the CDR3 is TGTGCCAGCAACAGGGTGGTCACTGAAGCTTTCTTT. Its protein is CASNRVVTEAFF. Variable domain in full (rest from reference TRBV28 and TRBJ1-1): DVKVTQSSRYLVKRTGEKVFLECVQDMDHENMFWYRQDPGLGLRLIYFSYDVKMKEKGDIPEGYSVSREKKERFSLILESASTNQTSMYLCASNRVVTEAFFGQGTRLTVV.

The chain joins TRBV3-1 (or the pseudogene TRBV3-2) to TRBJ2-1, with a tentative D call TRBD2 (5 bases). CDR3 length: 12 amino acids. In germline, CDR1 is LGHDT, CDR2 YNNKEL (reference sequence). V lost 4 bases to trimming and J lost 8 bases, with 9 bases between them. CDR3 coding DNA: TGTGCCAGCAGCCTCCCGCGGGATGAGCAGTTCTTC. Translation gives CASSLPRDEQFF.

CDR3 coding DNA: TGTGCCAGCAGCTTAGATGGAGGTCCTCTTTACAATGAGCAGTTCTTC. Residues: CASSLDGGPLYNEQFF. The gene calls are TRBV11-2 and TRBJ2-1, with D perhaps TRBD2 (5 bases). The V gene lost 0 bases and the J gene lost 4 bases, with 13 bases spanning the gap. The CDR3 length is 16 residues. CDR1 is SGHAT and CDR2 is FQNNGV in the germline V gene.

V and J are TRBV7-8 and TRBJ1-6; D gene uncertain. V shed 8 bases and J shed 7 bases, with 12 bases lying between them. The germline gives CDR1 SGHVS, CDR2 FQNEAQ. This CDR3 has 13 amino acids. Written as DNA, the CDR3 is TGTGCCAGCGCGAGCCAGTTCAATTCACCCCTCCACTTT. As protein: CASASQFNSPLHF.

The V and J genes are TRBV6-4 and TRBJ2-3; 8 positions match TRBD2. Germline trimming cut 4 bases from V and 2 bases from J; bases unmatched to any gene: 2. CDR3 length: 14 residues. Germline V gene data show CDR1 as MRHNA and CDR2 as SNTAGT. The CDR3 region is CASSGSGDTDTQYF. CDR3 DNA: TGTGCCAGCAGTGGTAGCGGGGACACAGATACGCAGTATTTT.

The chain joins TRBV6-1 to TRBJ2-1; no clear D gene. Trimming took 7 bases from V and 0 from J, leaving 13 bases between them. The CDR3 is made up of 15 amino acids. Germline V gene sequence: CDR1 MNHNS, CDR2 SASEGT. The CDR3 region is CASKRTGSSYNEQFF. CDR3 coding DNA: TGTGCCAGCAAGAGGACGGGCAGCTCCTACAATGAGCAGTTCTTC.

The V gene is TRBV24-1, the J gene TRBJ1-2, with D possibly being TRBD1 (5 bases). From germline, CDR1 is KGHDR and CDR2 SFDVKD. V was trimmed by 6 bases and J by 5 bases, leaving 12 bases between them. The CDR3 has 13 residues. CDR3: CATSRGAGYGYTF. The CDR3 DNA sequence: TGTGCCACCAGTCGCGGTGCAGGGTATGGCTACACCTTC.

This chain links TRBV6-5 with TRBJ2-5, with 10 nucleotides matching TRBD2. This CDR3 contains 15 residues. J gave up 5 bases and V 5 bases, and 8 bases lay outside the gene matches. Germline CDR1 and CDR2: MNHEY and SVGAGI. CDR3 nucleotide sequence: TGTGCCAGCAGTCCGCGGACTAGCGGTCAGGAGACCCAGTACTTC. Its protein product is CASSPRTSGQETQYF.